Listed here are 14 T cell receptor beta chains from one sample, sequenced in a study of shared clonotypes between healthy human individuals. Generated by immunoSEQ multiplex PCR, the TCRdb table keeps only in-frame clones and is missing some. The sample contains around 1.6 million clones, approximately 98% of which appear only once. Sequencing was performed on naive CD4+ T cells sorted from blood. The sample's subset: CD45RA+ positively selected. These receptors originate from a man aged 25-45 years in good health.

The chain has TRBV7-9 and TRBJ1-1; unclear D gene. This CDR3 is 13 amino acids long. V shed 0 bases and J shed 3 bases, with 5 bases lying between them. Germline CDR1 SEHNR, CDR2 FQNEAQ (reference sequence). In nucleotides, the CDR3 is TGTGCCAGCAGCTTAGCACAGTACACTGAAGCTTTCTTT. It is translated as CASSLAQYTEAFF.

This chain connects TRBV7-9 to TRBJ1-5, with D possibly being TRBD1 (5 bases). The germline CDR1 and CDR2 sequences are SEHNR and FQNEAQ (reference sequence). CDR3 length: 15 amino acids. Trimming took 5 bases from V and 3 from J, leaving 14 bases between them. CDR3 coding DNA: TGTGCCAGCAGCCGAAACGGGGGATCCAATCAGCCCCAGCATTTT. Translation: CASSRNGGSNQPQHF.

This clone was counted once. The genes are TRBV18 and TRBJ2-3, with D possibly TRBD2 on 6 matching bases. CDR1 and CDR2 (germline): KGHSH, LQKENI. The CDR3 has 16 residues. The ends were cut back, 6 bases at V and 5 bases at J, with 21 bases in the middle. The CDR3 region has the DNA TGTGCCAGCTCCAAATTAGCTGGAGGGGCAGGAGATACGCAGTATTTT. It codes for CASSKLAGGAGDTQYF.

The rearrangement joins TRBV5-1 to TRBJ2-7; tentative D call: TRBD2 (5 bases). The germline V and J ends were trimmed by 0 bases and 3 bases, with 7 bases remaining between them. CDR3 length: 13 amino acids. Germline V gives CDR1 SGHRS, CDR2 YFSETQ. CDR3 DNA sequence: TGCGCCAGCAGCTTGGACGGGATCTACGAGCAGTACTTC. It is translated as CASSLDGIYEQYF.

The CDR3 is CASSPRRAGDTYEQYF. The CDR3 bases are TGTGCCAGCAGCCCAAGACGGGCGGGAGATACCTACGAGCAGTACTTC. V is TRBV7-2 and J is TRBJ2-7; TRBD2 matches at 7 bases. The V gene's germline CDR1 is SGHTA and CDR2 FQGNSA. The CDR3 consists of 16 residues. The V segment lost 5 bases and the J segment 2 bases; nucleotides outside the gene matches: 12.

The V gene is TRBV5-4, the J gene TRBJ2-4; 7 bases are a match to TRBD2. The junction had 4 bases not matched to a gene; V was cut back by 2 bases and J by 5 bases. There are 14 residues in the CDR3. CDR1 is SGHNT and CDR2 is YYREEE in the germline V gene (reference sequence). The DNA for the CDR3 is TGTGCCAGCAGCTTTGCGGGAGATGAAAACATTCAGTACTTC. It yields the protein CASSFAGDENIQYF.

This rearrangement joins TRBV5-1 to TRBJ1-2, with a weak D call TRBD1 (6 bases). Germline CDR1 reads SGHRS; CDR2 reads YFSETQ. The ends were cut back, 0 bases at V and 6 bases at J, with 9 bases in the middle. CDR3 size: 13 residues. The CDR3 sequence is CASSLVPGDGYTF. The CDR3 region has the DNA TGCGCCAGCAGCTTGGTTCCAGGGGATGGCTACACCTTC. Together with reference TRBV5-1 and TRBJ1-2, the CDR3 gives the full variable domain: KAGVTQTPRYLIKTRGQQVTLSCSPISGHRSVSWYQQTPGQGLQFLFEYFSETQRNKGNFPGRFSGRQFSNSRSEMNVSTLELGDSALYLCASSLVPGDGYTFGSGTRLTVV.

This clone came up once. The chain employs TRBV19 and TRBJ2-3, with D perhaps TRBD1 (5 bases). Per the germline V gene, CDR1 is LNHDA and CDR2 is SQIVND (reference sequence). The CDR3 runs to 14 residues. The V gene lost 7 bases and the J gene lost 1 base, with 12 bases spanning the gap. The CDR3 region has the DNA TGTGCCAGTACCCAGGGAAAGGGCACAGATACGCAGTATTTT. It yields the protein CASTQGKGTDTQYF.

About this clone: This specimen includes other DNA sequences encoding the same CDR3. This sequence joins TRBV7-2 and TRBJ1-4, with D uncertain. The CDR3 is 13 residues long. Per the germline V gene, CDR1 is SGHTA and CDR2 is FQGNSA. V lost 3 bases and J lost 5, with 7 bases in between. Here the CDR3 DNA reads TGTGCCAGCAGCTTGGGCAGGAATGAAAAACTGTTTTTT. It specifies CASSLGRNEKLFF.

The genes are TRBV15 and TRBJ1-5, with D uncertain. CDR1 and CDR2 from the germline V gene are LNHNV and YYDKDF (reference sequence). V lost 0 bases and J lost 7, with 7 bases in between. This CDR3 comprises 13 residues. This CDR3 reads CATSRDSDQPQHF. CDR3 DNA sequence: TGTGCCACCAGCAGAGATTCTGACCAGCCCCAGCATTTT.

V usage is TRBV5-1 and J usage is TRBJ1-2, with TRBD1 matching 8 bases. The trim removed 4 bases at V and 8 bases at J, leaving 7 bases unmatched. The CDR3 contains 13 residues. From germline, CDR1 is SGHRS and CDR2 YFSETQ. Written as DNA, the CDR3 is TGCGCCAGCAGCGGGCAGGGGGCCTTGGGCTACACCTTC. As protein: CASSGQGALGYTF.

This clone was seen just once. This sequence joins TRBV18 and TRBJ1-1; maybe TRBD1 (5 bases). This CDR3 is 16 amino acids long. V gave up 8 bases and J gave up 0 bases, with 19 bases separating them. In germline, CDR1 is KGHSH, CDR2 LQKENI. The CDR3, as DNA: TGTGCCAGCACCTACCGTAACAACAGGATGAACACTGAAGCTTTCTTT. This encodes CASTYRNNRMNTEAFF.

Concerning this clone itself: The junction shows a germline mismatch at one end, possibly a read error. The chain is built from TRBV30 and TRBJ2-7; TRBD1 matches at 10 bases. This CDR3 has 13 amino acids. The V gene's germline CDR1 is GTSNPN and CDR2 SVGIG (reference sequence). This CDR3 is CAWSALTGGALAF. The CDR3 region has the DNA TGTGCCTGGAGTGCCCTGACAGGGGGCGCACTGGCCTTC.

J is TRBJ2-1 and V is TRBV9, with TRBD2 identical over 12 bases. Germline V gives CDR1 SGDLS, CDR2 YYNGEE. J gave up 9 bases and V 0 bases, and 4 bases lay outside the gene matches. CDR3 length: 15 residues. The CDR3 DNA follows: TGTGCCAGCAGCGTAGAAGGACTAGCGGGATCTGAGCAGTTCTTC. It codes for CASSVEGLAGSEQFF.